This T cell receptor beta chain was sequenced during a study of OX40 agonist ivuxolimab in advanced cancers. As for the study more broadly: Ivuxolimab, which targeted the costimulatory receptor OX40 (CD134), was an agonistic, fully human IgG2 monoclonal antibody. Partial responses were achieved by three dose-escalation patients, of whom one had hepatocellular carcinoma and two had cutaneous melanoma. The point of sequencing TCRbeta in the periphery was to test whether ivuxolimab changed TCR sequence diversity and drove clonal T-cell expansion. The paper covers the monotherapy dose-escalation part of the phase I ivuxolimab trial, which included N ≈ 50 patients. Intravenous ivuxolimab was administered to patients every 2 weeks at six dose levels: 0.01, 0.1, 0.3, 1.5, 3 and 10 mg/kg. Patients were allowed to have had prior anti-PD-1, anti-PD-L1 or anti-CTLA-4 therapy, and roughly two fifths of the dose-escalation patients had been treated with checkpoint inhibitors. Of the 50 to 55 dose-escalation patients, hepatocellular carcinoma was present in 19, melanoma in roughly 15, renal cell carcinoma in 9 and head and neck cancer in 9. The dose-escalation cohort was about 83% male with a mean age of 60 years, ranging from roughly 23 to 85.

Genomic DNA was isolated from the sorted cells so that the TCRbeta CDR3 region could be sequenced. TCRbeta CDR3 regions were sequenced using the immunoSEQ Assay. TCRdb limited this immuneACCESS table to in-frame rearrangements with V and J called. A share of clones is missing; checked studies link under half to unresolved V genes, and the rest is unexplained. In all, the sample holds under 90,000 clones, and 90% of those were seen once. The ten biggest clones cover 1.5% to 2% of the sample. CDR1 is given as SGDLS and CDR2 as YYNGEE, both from the germline V gene. Counted from cysteine to phenylalanine, this CDR3 has 14 amino acids. The kept DNA is CDR3 alone, 42 bases in frame from the first base. V gives up 2 bases and J gives up 2 bases, and the segment between their germline ends measures 11 bases. The trial excluded patients who had a history of autoimmune disease or were on systemic immunosuppression. In every dose cohort, peripheral blood was drawn for TCR sequencing at baseline, cycle 4 day 1, and cycle 7 day 1. Samples came from an open-label, multicenter, first-in-human phase I dose-escalation trial of ivuxolimab. Adults with locally advanced or metastatic melanoma, renal cell, hepatocellular, or head and neck squamous cell carcinoma were enrolled in the trial. Before TCR sequencing, CD4+ T cells and CD8+ T cells from peripheral blood were sorted into separate populations.

A note on this clone: This receptor's antigen is unknown. No base-level quality is on record; no much larger clone is a single base apart.

What the work shows at the level of the full study, not this receptor alone: The antigen specificity of the clonally expanded peripheral T cells was not determined. Low levels of normalized T-cell clonal expansion were also seen in some nonresponding patients. Partial responders in the 0.1-3.0 mg/kg groups had among the lowest normalized peripheral clonal expansion, especially among CD8+ T cells. At doses of 0.1 to 3.0 mg/kg, clonal expansion of both CD4+ and CD8+ blood T cells was observed from baseline to week 6. After ivuxolimab, expanded clones were on average more numerous among CD8+ T cells than among CD4+ T cells.

This TCR was sampled from an adult with an advanced solid tumor such as melanoma, head and neck, liver or kidney cancer. The chain employs TRBV9 and TRBJ2-7, with no confident D gene call. The sample consisted of CD4+ or CD8+ T cells sorted from blood, taken in a trial of the OX40 agonist ivuxolimab. The encoded CDR3 is CASSVIPVPYEQYF. The nucleotide sequence is TGTGCCAGCAGCGTTATCCCAGTGCCCTACGAGCAGTACTTC.